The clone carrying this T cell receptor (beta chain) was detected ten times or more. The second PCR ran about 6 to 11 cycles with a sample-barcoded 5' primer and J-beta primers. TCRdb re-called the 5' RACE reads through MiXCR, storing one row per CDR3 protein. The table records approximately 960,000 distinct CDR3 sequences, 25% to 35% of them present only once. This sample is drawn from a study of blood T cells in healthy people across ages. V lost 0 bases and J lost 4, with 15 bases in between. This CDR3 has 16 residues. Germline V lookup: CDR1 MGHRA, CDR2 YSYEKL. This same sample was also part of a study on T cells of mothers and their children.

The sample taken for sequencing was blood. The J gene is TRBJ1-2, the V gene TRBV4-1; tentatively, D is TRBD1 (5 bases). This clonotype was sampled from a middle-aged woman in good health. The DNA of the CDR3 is TGCGCCAGCAGCCAAGATATGGACAAAAGTGGCTATGGCTACACCTTC. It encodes CASSQDMDKSGYGYTF.